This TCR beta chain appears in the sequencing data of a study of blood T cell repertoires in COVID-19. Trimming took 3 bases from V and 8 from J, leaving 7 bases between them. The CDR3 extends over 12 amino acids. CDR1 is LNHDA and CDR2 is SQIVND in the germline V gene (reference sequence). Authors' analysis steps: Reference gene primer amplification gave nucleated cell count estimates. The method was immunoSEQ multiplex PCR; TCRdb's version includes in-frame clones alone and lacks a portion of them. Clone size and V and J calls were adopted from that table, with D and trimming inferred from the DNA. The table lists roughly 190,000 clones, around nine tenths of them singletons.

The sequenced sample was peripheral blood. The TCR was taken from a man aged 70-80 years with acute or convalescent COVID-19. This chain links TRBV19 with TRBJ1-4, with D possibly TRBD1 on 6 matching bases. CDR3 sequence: CASSIRGEKLFF. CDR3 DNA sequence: TGTGCCAGTAGTATCAGGGGAGAAAAACTGTTTTTT.